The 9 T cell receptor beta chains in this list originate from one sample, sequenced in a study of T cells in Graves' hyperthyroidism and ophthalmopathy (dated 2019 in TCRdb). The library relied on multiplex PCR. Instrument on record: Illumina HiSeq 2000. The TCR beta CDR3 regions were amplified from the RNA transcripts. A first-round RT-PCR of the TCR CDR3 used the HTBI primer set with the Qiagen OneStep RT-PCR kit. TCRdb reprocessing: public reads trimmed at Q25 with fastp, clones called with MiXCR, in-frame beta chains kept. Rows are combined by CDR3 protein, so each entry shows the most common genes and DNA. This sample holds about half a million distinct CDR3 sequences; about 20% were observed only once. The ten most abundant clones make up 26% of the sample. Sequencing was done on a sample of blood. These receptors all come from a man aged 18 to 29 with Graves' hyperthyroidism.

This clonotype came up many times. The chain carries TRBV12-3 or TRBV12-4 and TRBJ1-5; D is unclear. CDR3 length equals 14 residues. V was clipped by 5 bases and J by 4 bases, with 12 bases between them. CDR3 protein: CASSPLIRNQPQHF. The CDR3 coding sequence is TGTGCCAGCAGTCCTCTAATACGGAATCAGCCCCAGCATTTT.

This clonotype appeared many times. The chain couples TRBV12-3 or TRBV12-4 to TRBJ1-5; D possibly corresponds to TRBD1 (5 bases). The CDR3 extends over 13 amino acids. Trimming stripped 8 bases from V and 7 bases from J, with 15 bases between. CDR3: CASGYQGLQPQHF. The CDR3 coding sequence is TGTGCCAGCGGGTACCAGGGTTTACAGCCCCAGCATTTT.

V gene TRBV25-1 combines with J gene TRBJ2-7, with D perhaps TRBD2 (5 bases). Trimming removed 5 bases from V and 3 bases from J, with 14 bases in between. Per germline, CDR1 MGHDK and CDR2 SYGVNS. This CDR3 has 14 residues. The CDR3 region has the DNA TGTGCCAGCAGTAAGCGGACTGCCAGCTACGAGCAGTACTTC. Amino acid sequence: CASSKRTASYEQYF.

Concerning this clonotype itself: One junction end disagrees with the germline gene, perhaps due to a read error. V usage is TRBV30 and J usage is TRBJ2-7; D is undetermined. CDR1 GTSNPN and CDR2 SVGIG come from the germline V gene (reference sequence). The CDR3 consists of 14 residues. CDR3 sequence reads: CAWSVIRQTYKQYF. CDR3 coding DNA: TGTGCCTGGAGTGTGATCAGGCAAACCTACAAGCAGTACTTC.

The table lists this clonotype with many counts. The CDR3 DNA sequence: TGTGCCAGCAGTCCCAACCCCGGGACAGGGGGCGTTATGACTGAAGCTTTCTTT. Protein sequence: CASSPNPGTGGVMTEAFF. J is TRBJ1-1 and V is TRBV25-1; 12 nucleotides line up with TRBD1. Germline loops: CDR1 MGHDK, CDR2 SYGVNS. The CDR3 sequence is 18 residues long. V shed 5 bases, J shed 5 bases, and the junction held 15 bases outside the gene matches.

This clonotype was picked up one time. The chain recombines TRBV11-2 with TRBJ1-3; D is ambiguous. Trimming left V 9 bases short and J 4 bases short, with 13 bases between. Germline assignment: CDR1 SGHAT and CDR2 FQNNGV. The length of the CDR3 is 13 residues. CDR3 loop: CASVGDGGNTIYF. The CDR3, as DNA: TGTGCCAGTGTGGGAGACGGCGGAAACACCATATATTTT.

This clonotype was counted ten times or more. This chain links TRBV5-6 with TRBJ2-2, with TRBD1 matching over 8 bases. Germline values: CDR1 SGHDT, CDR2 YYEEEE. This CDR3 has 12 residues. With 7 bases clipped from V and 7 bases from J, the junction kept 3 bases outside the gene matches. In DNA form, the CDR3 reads TGTGCCAGCCGACAGGGGAGCGGGGAGCTGTTTTTT. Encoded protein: CASRQGSGELFF.

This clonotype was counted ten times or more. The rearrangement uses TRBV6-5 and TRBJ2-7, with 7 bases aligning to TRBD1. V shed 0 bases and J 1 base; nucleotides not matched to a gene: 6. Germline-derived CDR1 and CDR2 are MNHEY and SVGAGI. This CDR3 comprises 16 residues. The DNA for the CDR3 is TGTGCCAGCAGTTACTCACCGGGACAGTTATCCTACGAGCAGTACTTC. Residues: CASSYSPGQLSYEQYF.

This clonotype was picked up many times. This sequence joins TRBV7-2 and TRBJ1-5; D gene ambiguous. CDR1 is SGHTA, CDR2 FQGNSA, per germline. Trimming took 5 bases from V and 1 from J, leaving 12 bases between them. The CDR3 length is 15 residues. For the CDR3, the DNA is TGTGCCAGCAGCCAGGACGGTGGGAGCAATCAGCCCCAGCATTTT. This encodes CASSQDGGSNQPQHF.